This T cell receptor (beta chain) was identified in a study of cytomegalovirus exposure and HLA in healthy donors. Findings and caveats of the study: Being productive about 87% or about 30% of the time was typical of most TCR beta V segments in an earlier analysis. Some segments of the V type, notably TRBV6-2 and TRBV6-3, were excluded as indistinguishable. When presence/absence was analysed, sequencing depth was taken to be roughly uniform across donors.

Deletions cut 3 bases from V and 0 bases from J, with 8 bases between. Germline V gene lookup returns CDR1 LNHDA and CDR2 SQIVND (reference sequence). CDR3 length: 14 amino acids. The study ran its PCR with 60 Vbeta and 13 Jbeta primers. Assay used: immunoSEQ multiplex PCR; TCRdb lists only in-frame clones, some missing. Of more than 200,000 clones in the sample, more than 75% were seen once. Remarks on this clone: Its antigen is not known.

Sequenced sample: PBMCs. The chain has TRBV19 and TRBJ2-5; D is ambiguous. The TCR comes from a human donor in good health. As DNA, the CDR3 is TGTGCCAGTAGTATTATTCTGTACCAAGAGACCCAGTACTTC. The encoded protein is CASSIILYQETQYF.